These 10 T cell receptor beta chains share one sample of origin, sequenced in a study of cytomegalovirus exposure and HLA in healthy donors. PCR employed 60 Vbeta and 13 Jbeta primers. Produced via immunoSEQ multiplex PCR; TCRdb's table is partial and in-frame only. The sample includes approximately 170,000 clones, 65% to 75% seen only once; the top ten take 4.5% to 5.5%. Sequenced sample: PBMCs. These receptors were obtained from a man aged 25 to 40 in good health and CMV-seropositive.

This clone was picked up one time. V usage is TRBV5-1 and J usage is TRBJ2-7; D gene ambiguous. Trimming stripped 2 bases from V and 1 base from J, with 13 bases between. CDR1 and CDR2 from the germline V gene are SGHRS and YFSETQ. This CDR3 is 15 amino acids long. The DNA for the CDR3 is TGCGCCAGCAGCTTCCAAGCCGATCCTTCCTACGAGCAGTACTTC. This codes for CASSFQADPSYEQYF.

The rearrangement links TRBV7-2 to TRBJ2-1, with a possible D match to TRBD2 (6 bases). V dropped 4 bases and J dropped 12 bases, with 16 bases sitting between them. The length of the CDR3 is 13 residues. Per germline, CDR1 SGHTA and CDR2 FQGNSA. The CDR3 region has the DNA TGTGCCAGCAGCTACGGGGGAGAGAGGGTGCAGTTCTTC. Translating gives CASSYGGERVQFF.

The chain couples TRBV27 to TRBJ2-7, with 10 bases that match TRBD2. Germline lookup yields CDR1 MNHEY and CDR2 SMNVEV (reference sequence). The trim removed 4 bases at V and 5 bases at J, leaving 8 bases unmatched. The CDR3 totals 15 residues. CDR3: CASSSASGSTHEQYF. The CDR3 nucleotides are TGTGCCAGCAGTTCAGCTAGCGGGAGTACCCACGAGCAGTACTTC.

J is TRBJ2-7 and V is TRBV7-2, with TRBD1 matching over 9 bases. Germline V lookup: CDR1 SGHTA, CDR2 FQGNSA. This CDR3 has 14 residues. The J segment lost 3 bases and the V segment lost 5 bases, leaving 5 bases of the junction unmatched. This CDR3 is CASSPRQGGYEQYF. The DNA for the CDR3 is TGTGCCAGCAGCCCGCGACAGGGGGGCTACGAGCAGTACTTC.

V and J are TRBV5-1 and TRBJ1-2; the D is unclear. Germline V gives CDR1 SGHRS, CDR2 YFSETQ. V was trimmed by 2 bases and J by 6 bases, leaving 11 bases between them. The CDR3 totals 13 residues. The CDR3 DNA reads TGCGCCAGCAGCTTCAGGATGGTCGATGGCTACACCTTC. Translated: CASSFRMVDGYTF.

The chain uses TRBV30 and TRBJ1-3; 8 bases align to TRBD1. CDR1 is GTSNPN, CDR2 SVGIG, per germline (reference sequence). This CDR3 has 14 amino acids. Trimming at V came to 0 bases and at J to 2 bases, leaving 0 bases not matched to a gene. This chain's CDR3 is CAWSVRGPGNTIYF. Here the CDR3 DNA reads TGTGCCTGGAGTGTCAGGGGGCCTGGAAACACCATATATTTT.

The chain has TRBV9 and TRBJ1-1, with 7 positions matching TRBD1. This CDR3 is built from 14 residues. The V gene end was trimmed by 3 bases and the J gene end by 0 bases; junction bases not matched to a gene: 2. The germline V gene has CDR1 SGDLS and CDR2 YYNGEE. The CDR3, as DNA: TGTGCCAGCAGCGCGACAGGGATGAACACTGAAGCTTTCTTT. This translates into CASSATGMNTEAFF.

The chain combines TRBV6-5 with TRBJ1-5; possibly TRBD1 for D (5 bases). The CDR3 totals 14 residues. The germline V gene has CDR1 MNHEY and CDR2 SVGAGI. Trimming removed 0 bases from V and 5 bases from J, with 8 bases in between. DNA of the CDR3: TGTGCCAGCAGTTACTCGAACAGGTATCAGCCCCAGCATTTT. Translation: CASSYSNRYQPQHF.

This clone turned up a few times. The J gene is TRBJ1-1, the V gene TRBV5-1, with 7 bases aligning to TRBD1. The CDR3 contains 12 residues. Germline lookup yields CDR1 SGHRS and CDR2 YFSETQ. V shed 3 bases and J 7 bases; nucleotides not matched to a gene: 3. CDR3 nucleotides: TGCGCCAGCAGCTACCCAGGGGGTGAAGCTTTCTTT. Its translation is CASSYPGGEAFF.

This clone was counted only a few times. V is TRBV19 and J is TRBJ1-2, with 8 bases lining up with TRBD1. This CDR3 is 15 amino acids long. Looked up from germline, CDR1 is LNHDA and CDR2 is SQIVND (reference sequence). J was trimmed by 4 bases and V by 5 bases; bases with no gene match: 9. The DNA of the CDR3 is TGTGCCAGTAGTCCCCAGACAGGGGCATTCTATGGCTACACCTTC. Translation gives CASSPQTGAFYGYTF.